Below, 31 T cell receptor beta chains from the same sample are listed, as sequenced in a study of early T cells in non-severe SARS-CoV-2 infection. TCRdb passed the 5' RACE reads through MiXCR, listing each CDR3 protein once. The top ten clones hold 8.5% to 9% of a sample with some 54,000 distinct CDR3 sequences, about 9.1% of them seen once. The sequencing sample was made of whole blood. Every receptor here comes from an adult who was a healthcare worker with PCR-confirmed SARS-CoV-2 infection or an uninfected control (not recorded which).

The J gene is TRBJ2-6, the V gene TRBV3-1; 9 bases agree with TRBD1. The J segment lost 1 base and the V segment lost 1 base, leaving 14 bases of the junction unmatched. Germline CDR1 reads LGHDT; CDR2 reads YNNKEL (reference sequence). CDR3 size: 21 residues. The DNA for the CDR3 is TGTGCCAGCAGCCAAGCGACAGGGGGTTTTCGTCCAGTTTCTGGGGCCAACGTCCTGACTTTC. As protein: CASSQATGGFRPVSGANVLTF.

This clonotype appeared many times. V gene TRBV5-4 combines with J gene TRBJ2-5; 11 bases agree with TRBD2. V was pared by 5 bases and J by 4 bases, with 7 bases of the junction left unmatched. This CDR3 is 15 amino acids long. CDR1 and CDR2 (germline): SGHNT, YYREEE (reference sequence). As DNA, the CDR3 is TGTGCCAGCAGACGTCTAGCGGGAGGACGAGAGACCCAGTACTTC. Amino acid sequence: CASRRLAGGRETQYF.

This clonotype has at least ten counts. This chain joins TRBV6-2 or TRBV6-3 and TRBJ1-1; 8 nucleotides agree with TRBD1. In germline, CDR1 is MNHEY, CDR2 SVGEGT. V was pared by 4 bases and J by 4 bases, with 5 bases of the junction left unmatched. The CDR3 contains 14 residues. The CDR3 DNA follows: TGTGCCAGCAGTTCGACAGGGGCGAGCACTGAAGCTTTCTTT. Translating gives CASSSTGASTEAFF.

This clonotype was counted only a few times. The chain links TRBV11-2 to TRBJ2-1; TRBD2 matches at 8 bases. CDR1 is SGHAT, CDR2 FQNNGV, per germline. This CDR3 comprises 15 residues. After removal of 3 bases from V and 2 bases from J, the junction contained 3 bases not matched to a gene. In DNA form, the CDR3 reads TGTGCCAGCAGCTTTAGGGGACTAGCCTACAATGAGCAGTTCTTC. Protein: CASSFRGLAYNEQFF.

This clonotype was counted between two and nine times. The J gene is TRBJ2-5, the V gene TRBV20-1; D possibly corresponds to TRBD1 (6 bases). Germline lookup yields CDR1 DFQATT and CDR2 SNEGSKA (reference sequence). The CDR3 sequence is 17 residues long. Trimming removed 3 bases from V and 1 base from J, with 21 bases in between. The CDR3 is CSARNWIKTGSQETQYF. CDR3 sequence (DNA): TGCAGTGCTAGGAATTGGATCAAAACAGGGTCCCAAGAGACCCAGTACTTC.

There are a few counts of this clonotype. The chain couples TRBV11-3 to TRBJ2-1; 8 bases are shared with TRBD2. This CDR3 is built from 17 residues. Germline-derived CDR1 and CDR2 are SGHNT and YENEEA. J gave up 5 bases and V 4 bases, and 13 bases lay outside the gene matches. The CDR3 region has the DNA TGTGCCAGCAGCTCCCACCACGGCGGGGGGAAGGACAATGAGCAGTTCTTC. Amino acid sequence: CASSSHHGGGKDNEQFF.

This clonotype has a count of ten or more. V and J are TRBV18 and TRBJ2-5, with D perhaps matching TRBD1 or TRBD2 (5 bases each). Germline V gene data show CDR1 as KGHSH and CDR2 as LQKENI. CDR3 length equals 12 residues. Trimming stripped 4 bases from V and 7 bases from J, with 10 bases between. The CDR3 region has the DNA TGTGCCAGCTCACGGGACCCCGGGACCCAGTACTTC. Translating gives CASSRDPGTQYF.

This clonotype was recorded at least ten times. The chain carries TRBV11-2 and TRBJ2-1, with 10 bases identical to TRBD2. The ends lost 0 bases at V and 1 base at J; junction bases unmatched: 12. The V gene's germline CDR1 is SGHAT and CDR2 FQNNGV. This CDR3 region has 20 residues. The CDR3 DNA sequence: TGTGCCAGCAGCTTAGATTCTTCGGCGGTTAGCGGGAGGTCCTACAATGAGCAGTTCTTC. Its translation is CASSLDSSAVSGRSYNEQFF.

This clonotype was detected a few times. V gene TRBV20-1 combines with J gene TRBJ2-3; 8 bases agree with TRBD2. Germline V gives CDR1 DFQATT, CDR2 SNEGSKA (reference sequence). This CDR3 region has 14 residues. The V segment lost 6 bases and the J segment 2 bases; nucleotides outside the gene matches: 7. CDR3 coding DNA: TGCAGTGCAACACTAGCGGCCTACACAGATACGCAGTATTTT. Translating gives CSATLAAYTDTQYF.

This clonotype occurred a few times. The rearrangement links TRBV7-9 to TRBJ2-1; no definite D call. Trimming removed 4 bases at V and 7 bases at J, with 8 bases between. The V gene's germline CDR1 is SEHNR and CDR2 FQNEAQ (reference sequence). The CDR3 has 12 residues. CDR3 protein: CASSSMSNEQFF. CDR3 bases: TGTGCCAGCAGCTCAATGTCGAATGAGCAGTTCTTC.

This clonotype was picked up a small number of times. The chain combines TRBV2 with TRBJ1-5, with a tentative D call TRBD1 (6 bases). V was pared by 4 bases and J by 6 bases, with 7 bases between. The CDR3 loop spans 12 amino acids. The germline V gene has CDR1 SNHLY and CDR2 FYNNEI. CDR3 bases: TGTGCCAGCAGTGGAGGGGGTCAGCCCCAGCATTTT. Amino acids: CASSGGGQPQHF.

This clonotype was detected only a few times. The junction departs from the called germline gene at one end, perhaps through a read error. The chain has TRBV29-1 and TRBJ2-7; D is uncertain. CDR1 and CDR2 (germline): SQVTM, ANQGSEA. The CDR3 is 13 residues long. CDR3 coding DNA: TGCAGCGTCGAAGCCGATCTGGGGTACGAGCAGTACTTC. Translating it yields CSVEADLGYEQYF.

In its sample, this clonotype was seen a few times. This chain uses TRBV3-1 with TRBJ2-1; 15 nucleotides align to TRBD2. Trimming at V came to 1 base and at J to 7 bases, leaving 17 bases not matched to a gene. Germline lookup yields CDR1 LGHDT and CDR2 YNNKEL (reference sequence). This CDR3 contains 21 residues. In nucleotides, the CDR3 is TGTGCCAGCAGCCAAGCGGACAGGACTGGACTAGCGGGAGGGCCGTGGAATGAGCAGTTCTTC. Its protein is CASSQADRTGLAGGPWNEQFF.

This rearrangement joins TRBV5-6 to TRBJ2-7; 9 nucleotides align to TRBD2. CDR1 is SGHDT and CDR2 is YYEEEE in the germline V gene. The CDR3 is 17 residues long. Trimming took 2 bases from V and 5 from J; bases not matched to a gene: 14. This chain's CDR3 is CASSFSPAAGGGNEQYF. CDR3 DNA: TGTGCCAGCAGCTTTTCTCCGGCCGCGGGAGGGGGCAACGAGCAGTACTTC.

The rearrangement links TRBV7-9 to TRBJ1-4; D is perhaps TRBD1 (5 bases). Per germline, CDR1 SEHNR and CDR2 FQNEAQ (reference sequence). Trimming stripped 5 bases from V and 5 bases from J, with 12 bases between. The CDR3 runs to 14 residues. CDR3 residues: CASSLRDGNEKLFF. The CDR3 DNA is TGTGCCAGCAGCCTCCGGGACGGAAATGAAAAACTGTTTTTT. Drawing the rest from reference TRBV7-9 and TRBJ1-4, the complete variable domain is DTGVSQNPRHKITKRGQNVTFRCDPISEHNRLYWYRQTLGQGPEFLTYFQNEAQLEKSRLLSDRFSAERPKGSFSTLEIQRTEQGDSAMYLCASSLRDGNEKLFFGSGTQLSVL.

This chain joins TRBV4-3 and TRBJ2-7, with no clear D. Deletions cut 3 bases from V and 3 bases from J, with 9 bases between. There are 13 residues in the CDR3. Looked up from germline, CDR1 is LGHNA and CDR2 is YSLEER. The CDR3 DNA reads TGCGCCAGCAGCCATGGAAGGAGCTACGAGCAGTACTTC. Protein product: CASSHGRSYEQYF.

This clonotype was seen many times. CDR3 region: CASSMLAGASREQYF. The CDR3 bases are TGTGCCAGCAGCATGCTAGCGGGAGCTTCTCGGGAGCAGTACTTC. The chain carries TRBV11-3 and TRBJ2-7, with 10 bases fitting TRBD2. Germline assignment: CDR1 SGHNT and CDR2 YENEEA. CDR3 length equals 15 residues. V was pared by 5 bases and J by 7 bases, with 11 bases of the junction left unmatched. The full variable domain, with the rest looked up from reference TRBV11-3 and TRBJ2-7, is EAGVVQSPRYKIIEKKQPVAFWCNPISGHNTLYWYLQNLGQGPELLIRYENEEAVDDSQLPKDRFSAERLKGVDSTLKIQPAELGDSAVYLCASSMLAGASREQYFGPGTRLTVT.

In its sample, this clonotype was seen many times. This chain connects TRBV10-2 to TRBJ2-2; D unclear. The CDR3 is 11 amino acids. Germline CDR1 is WSHSY and CDR2 is SAAADI. With 7 bases removed from V and 6 bases from J, the gap between germline ends came to 6 bases. CDR3 nucleotide sequence: TGCGCCAGCATGGTTTCCGGGGAGCTGTTTTTT. Its translation: CASMVSGELFF.

The table lists this clonotype with many counts. The chain employs TRBV3-1 and TRBJ1-2; tentative D call: TRBD1 (6 bases). The CDR3 consists of 15 residues. The germline V gene encodes CDR1 LGHDT and CDR2 YNNKEL (reference sequence). With 4 bases removed from V and 2 bases from J, the gap between germline ends came to 14 bases. CDR3 nucleotides: TGTGCCAGCAGCCTTCGAGGAGGGGGGAACTATGGCTACACCTTC. Amino acids: CASSLRGGGNYGYTF.

The table lists this clonotype with many counts. The chain employs TRBV19 and TRBJ1-2, with 7 bases lining up with TRBD1. V dropped 2 bases and J dropped 1; count of bases not matched to a gene: 1. This CDR3 comprises 14 residues. The germline V gene has CDR1 LNHDA and CDR2 SQIVND (reference sequence). Here the CDR3 reads CASSINRGNYGYTF. The CDR3 DNA is TGTGCCAGTAGTATAAACAGGGGTAACTATGGCTACACCTTC.

The gene calls are TRBV29-1 and TRBJ2-3; perhaps TRBD1 as D (6 bases). This CDR3 is 14 amino acids long. Trimming pared 4 bases from V and 5 bases from J, leaving 16 bases between. CDR1 is SQVTM, CDR2 ANQGSEA, per germline. The CDR3 DNA sequence: TGCAGCGTTGGCCTCGATAGGGGGAAAGATACGCAGTATTTT. Translating it yields CSVGLDRGKDTQYF.

Many counts were recorded for this clonotype. The V gene is TRBV20-1, the J gene TRBJ2-5, with 15 bases aligning to TRBD2. Germline loops: CDR1 DFQATT, CDR2 SNEGSKA (reference sequence). There are 17 residues in the CDR3. V was pared by 0 bases and J by 5 bases, with 7 bases of the junction left unmatched. In DNA, the CDR3 is TGCAGTGCTAGAGATATAGGACTAGCGGGAGGGCCGGAGACCCAGTACTTC. It translates to CSARDIGLAGGPETQYF.

This clonotype has a count of ten or more. The V call is TRBV24-1, the J call TRBJ2-1, with TRBD2 identical over 10 bases. With V trimmed by 4 bases and J by 8 bases, 4 bases remained unmatched. Per the germline V gene, CDR1 is KGHDR and CDR2 is SFDVKD. This CDR3 has 14 amino acids. In DNA, the CDR3 is TGTGCCACCAGTGAGAGCGGGAGGGCCTATGAGCAGTTCTTC. This gives the protein CATSESGRAYEQFF.

The CDR3: CACSRKGTVSYNEQFF. The DNA of the CDR3 is TGTGCCTGCTCCCGAAAAGGGACCGTCTCCTACAATGAGCAGTTCTTC. The genes are TRBV5-8 and TRBJ2-1, with D perhaps being TRBD1 or TRBD2 (5 bases each). The CDR3 sequence is 16 residues long. The V gene lost 10 bases and the J gene lost 0 bases, with 20 bases spanning the gap. Germline CDR1 reads SGHTS; CDR2 reads YDEGEE.

This rearrangement joins TRBV7-2 to TRBJ1-3; tentative D call: TRBD1 (6 bases). Germline assignment: CDR1 SGHTA and CDR2 FQGNSA. The CDR3 is 16 amino acids. V was trimmed by 2 bases and J by 2 bases, leaving 13 bases between them. This chain's CDR3 is CASSLSNRAPGNTIYF. The CDR3 nucleotides are TGTGCCAGCAGCTTATCTAACAGGGCCCCTGGAAACACCATATATTTT.

This clonotype was recorded many times. The CDR3 DNA sequence: TGTGCCAGCAGAAGGACTAGCGTACAACAAGAGACCCAGTACTTC. Translating gives CASRRTSVQQETQYF. This sequence joins TRBV12-3 or TRBV12-4 and TRBJ2-5, with TRBD2 matching over 9 bases. The junction had 7 bases not matched to a gene; V was cut back by 6 bases and J by 2 bases. The CDR3 has 15 amino acids.

This clonotype was detected a few times. The chain is built from TRBV7-9 and TRBJ1-2; D is possibly TRBD1 (5 bases). Germline-derived CDR1 and CDR2 are SEHNR and FQNEAQ (reference sequence). V lost 4 bases and J 6 bases, leaving 18 bases between the germline ends. The CDR3 consists of 15 residues. The CDR3 reads CASSSWDVIGNGYTF. DNA for the CDR3: TGTGCCAGCAGCTCCTGGGACGTGATCGGAAATGGCTACACCTTC.

This clonotype was seen more than once but under ten times. The chain recombines TRBV7-2 with TRBJ1-1, with D hard to call. Trimming took off 5 bases at V and 0 bases at J, with 16 bases between the two ends. Germline V gene sequence: CDR1 SGHTA, CDR2 FQGNSA. This CDR3 has 16 residues. CDR3 coding DNA: TGTGCCAGCAGCCCCATGGTCGGGCCCATGAACACTGAAGCTTTCTTT. Residues: CASSPMVGPMNTEAFF.

In its sample, this clonotype was seen a few times. The chain joins TRBV6-2 or TRBV6-3 to TRBJ2-5; TRBD2 matches at 8 bases. The V and J ends lost 6 bases and 6 bases, in that order; junction bases with no gene match: 6. The CDR3 contains 13 residues. CDR1 is MNHEY and CDR2 is SVGEGT in the germline V gene. CDR3: CASRLTSVKTQYF. The CDR3 DNA follows: TGTGCCAGCAGGCTGACTAGCGTGAAGACCCAGTACTTC.

This clonotype was detected many times. CDR3 in DNA: TGTGCCAGCAGCGGGCCGGTGAGCCAACACAATGAGCAGTTCTTC. Protein: CASSGPVSQHNEQFF. This chain links TRBV7-9 with TRBJ2-1; no clear D. CDR3 length: 15 amino acids. Germline CDR1 and CDR2: SEHNR and FQNEAQ (reference sequence). Trimming cost V 5 bases and J 5 bases, with 16 bases left between them.

This clonotype was counted a few times. The gene calls are TRBV27 and TRBJ1-4; no reliable D call. This CDR3 is 14 amino acids long. Germline values: CDR1 MNHEY, CDR2 SMNVEV (reference sequence). Trimming took 5 bases from V and 8 from J, leaving 15 bases between them. The CDR3 region is CASSQTYLGEKLFF. The CDR3 nucleotides are TGTGCCAGCAGTCAGACATATCTCGGGGAAAAACTGTTTTTT.